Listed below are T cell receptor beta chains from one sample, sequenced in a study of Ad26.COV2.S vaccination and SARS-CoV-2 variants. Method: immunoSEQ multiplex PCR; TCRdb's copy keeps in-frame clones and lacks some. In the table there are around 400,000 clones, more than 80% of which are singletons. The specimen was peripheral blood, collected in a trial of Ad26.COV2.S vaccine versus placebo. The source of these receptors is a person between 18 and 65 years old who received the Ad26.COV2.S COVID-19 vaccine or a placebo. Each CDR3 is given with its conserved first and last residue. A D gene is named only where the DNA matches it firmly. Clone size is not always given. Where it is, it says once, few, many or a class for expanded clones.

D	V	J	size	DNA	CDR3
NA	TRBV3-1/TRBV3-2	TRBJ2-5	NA	TGTGCCAGCAGCCAAGAATTCCCTTGGACGTTGGAGACCCAGTACTTC	CASSQEFPWTLETQYF
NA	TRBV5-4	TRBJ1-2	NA	TGTGCCAGCAGCTTGGACAGAAACGTCTACACCTTC	CASSLDRNVYTF
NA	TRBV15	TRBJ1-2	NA	TGTGCCACCAGCAGAACACAGGGTGACTATGGCTACACCTTC	CATSRTQGDYGYTF
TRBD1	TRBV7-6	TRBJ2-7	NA	TGTGCCAGCAGCTCTCCCGGGACAGGGGGCTCCTACGAGCAGTACTTC	CASSSPGTGGSYEQYF
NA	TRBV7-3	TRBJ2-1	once	TGTGCCAGCAGCTTATTACCCCTCAATGAGCAGTTCTTC	CASSLLPLNEQFF
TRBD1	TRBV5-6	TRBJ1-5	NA	TGTGCCAGCAGCTTGGGCCTACAGGGGGCCCAGCCCCAGCATTTT	CASSLGLQGAQPQHF
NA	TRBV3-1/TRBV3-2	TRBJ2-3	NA	TGTGCCAGCAGCCAATACAAAAGCACAGATACGCAGTATTTT	CASSQYKSTDTQYF
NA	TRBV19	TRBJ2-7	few	TGTGCCAGTAGGGGCCCGGACAGCTCCTACGAGCAGTACTTC	CASRGPDSSYEQYF
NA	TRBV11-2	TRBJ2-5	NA	TGTGCCAGCAGCCGCGACAGCCAAGAGACCCAGTACTTC	CASSRDSQETQYF
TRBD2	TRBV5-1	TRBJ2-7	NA	TGCGCCAGCAGCCTAAGCCCGACTAGCGGAGCCTACGAGCAGTACTTC	CASSLSPTSGAYEQYF
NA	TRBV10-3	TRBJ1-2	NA	TGTGCCATCAGTCCTGAAGAATATGGCTACACCTTC	CAISPEEYGYTF
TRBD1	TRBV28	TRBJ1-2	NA	TGTGCCAGCAGTTTGTACAGGGGCTATGGCTACACCTTC	CASSLYRGYGYTF
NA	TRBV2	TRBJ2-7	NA	TGTGCCAGCAGGGTGCTCTATCGCGAGCAGTACTTC	CASRVLYREQYF
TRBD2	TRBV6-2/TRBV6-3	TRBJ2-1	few	TGTGCCAGCAGTTACGGTAAGACTAGCGGGCCGTCGTCCTACAATGAGCAGTTCTTC	CASSYGKTSGPSSYNEQFF
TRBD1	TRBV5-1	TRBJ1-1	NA	TGCGCCAGCAGCGAGGACAGGGGGCTGAAAGCTTTCTTT	CASSEDRGLKAFF
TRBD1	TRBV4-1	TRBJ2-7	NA	TGCGCCAGCAGCCAAGGACAGGGGATCCACGAGCAGTACTTC	CASSQGQGIHEQYF
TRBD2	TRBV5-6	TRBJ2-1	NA	TGTGCCAGCAGCCGGACTAGCGGGGCGCACAATGAGCAGTTCTTC	CASSRTSGAHNEQFF
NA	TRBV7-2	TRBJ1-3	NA	TGTGCCAGCAGCTTAGTGGTTTCAGGGAGCCTCGCTGGAAACACCATATATTTT	CASSLVVSGSLAGNTIYF
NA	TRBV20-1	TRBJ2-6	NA	TGCAGTGCTAGTGAAGGGGCCTCTGGGGCCAACGTCCTGACTTTC	CSASEGASGANVLTF
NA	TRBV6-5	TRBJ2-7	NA	TGTGCCAGCAGTAGGGGCAGGGATTACGAGCAGTACTTC	CASSRGRDYEQYF
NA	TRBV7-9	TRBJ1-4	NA	TGTGCCAGCAGCTCCAGCTGGGCTTTCACTAATGAAAAACTGTTTTTT	CASSSSWAFTNEKLFF
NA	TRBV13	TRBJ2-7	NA	TGTGCCAGCAGCTTCGTGGGTTTCAACGAGCAGTACTTC	CASSFVGFNEQYF
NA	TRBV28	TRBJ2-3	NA	TGTGCCAGCAGTTTATCGACCCCGGCTACGCAGTATTTT	CASSLSTPATQYF
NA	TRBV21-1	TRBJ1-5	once	TGTGCCAGCATGGCGACAGGGGGCCGTCAGCCCCAGCATTTT	CASMATGGRQPQHF
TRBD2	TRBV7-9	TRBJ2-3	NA	TGTGCCAGCGCCCCGGGGGAGGGAGACACAGATACGCAGTATTTT	CASAPGEGDTDTQYF
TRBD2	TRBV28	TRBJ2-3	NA	TGTGCCAGCAGTTTTAGTGGACTAGCGGGAACGCAGTATTTT	CASSFSGLAGTQYF
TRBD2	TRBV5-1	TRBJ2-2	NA	TGCGCCAGCAGCTTGGCTAGCGGGAGTTCTAACACCGGGGAGCTGTTTTTT	CASSLASGSSNTGELFF
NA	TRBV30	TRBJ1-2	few	TGTGCCTGGGCCCGGGACGTCGGAACGGGCTACACCTTC	CAWARDVGTGYTF
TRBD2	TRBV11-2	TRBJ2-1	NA	TGTGCCAGCAGCCAACAAGGGACTAGCGGTTTCTTC	CASSQQGTSGFF
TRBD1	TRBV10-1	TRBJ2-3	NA	TGCGCCAGCAGTGAGTCCCAGGGGGCGGGAGATACGCAGTATTTT	CASSESQGAGDTQYF
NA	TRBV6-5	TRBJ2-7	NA	TGTGCCAGCAGTTACTCGATTGGGGGCGGATTTAAGGTGCAGTACTTC	CASSYSIGGGFKVQYF
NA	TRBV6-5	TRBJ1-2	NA	TGTGCCAGCAGTTCCCTAATGGGGTCCCTAGATGGCTACACCTTC	CASSSLMGSLDGYTF
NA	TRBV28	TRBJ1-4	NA	TGTGCCAGCAGGCCCCCTCGACGGAGCCCTAATGAAAAACTGTTTTTT	CASRPPRRSPNEKLFF
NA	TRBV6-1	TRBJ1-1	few	TGTGCCAGCAGTGAATCTGGAGGAGGAGGGGTTGCGGCTTTCTTT	CASSESGGGGVAAFF
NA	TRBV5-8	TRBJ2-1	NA	TGTGCCAGCAGCTTGACGCCTAGGGATGAGCAGTTCTTC	CASSLTPRDEQFF
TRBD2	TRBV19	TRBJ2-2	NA	TGTGCCAGTAGTGCCGGACTAGCGGGAGTGTTAGACGGGGAGCTGTTTTTT	CASSAGLAGVLDGELFF
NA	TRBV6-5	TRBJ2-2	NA	TGTGCCAGCAGTTACTCCGTCACCCCCGGGGAGCTGTTTTTT	CASSYSVTPGELFF
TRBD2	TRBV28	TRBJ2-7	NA	TGTGCCAGCAGCCGTGGGACTACTTACGAGCAGTACTTC	CASSRGTTYEQYF
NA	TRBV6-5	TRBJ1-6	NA	TGTGCCAGCGCAGACAGATTCTATAATTCACCCCTCCACTTT	CASADRFYNSPLHF
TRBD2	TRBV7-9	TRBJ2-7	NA	TGTGCCAGCAGCACCCCATTTCGACTAGCGGCCCCCCAATCCTACGAGCAGTACTTC	CASSTPFRLAAPQSYEQYF
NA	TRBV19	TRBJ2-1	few	TGTGCCAGTAGTATAGGTTCTAGCGTAGGATACAATGAGCAGTTCTTC	CASSIGSSVGYNEQFF
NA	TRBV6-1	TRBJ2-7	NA	TGTGCCAGCAGCGAAGGGACTTCCTACGAGCAGTACTTC	CASSEGTSYEQYF
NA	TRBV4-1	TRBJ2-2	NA	TGCGCCAGCAGCCAAGTATCGCCCGGCGGGGAGCTGTTTTTT	CASSQVSPGGELFF
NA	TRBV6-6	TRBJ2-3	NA	TGTGCCAGCGCTCAGTACTCAACTAGCACAGATACGCAGTATTTT	CASAQYSTSTDTQYF
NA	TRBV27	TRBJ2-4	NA	TGTGCCAGCAGTCCAACCCCAGGGGCGCAAGCCAAAAACATTCAGTACTTC	CASSPTPGAQAKNIQYF
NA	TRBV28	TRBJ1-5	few	TGTGCCAGCAGTTTCATGGGTAGCAATCAGCCCCAGCATTTT	CASSFMGSNQPQHF